This T cell receptor beta chain appears in the sequencing data of a study of a mutant IDH1 vaccine in newly diagnosed glioma. Across the study: The earlier regimen, radiotherapy, temozolomide, or both, was most often both.

Trimming removed 4 bases from V and 4 bases from J, with 14 bases in between. The CDR3 length is 14 residues. Germline V gene lookup returns CDR1 SGDLS and CDR2 YYNGEE. As to time point: week 11, during vaccination. Doses of 300 ug of mutant IDH1 20-mer peptide were given with topical imiquimod. Some clones are missing from TCRdb's copy, which holds only in-frame ones; the method was immunoSEQ multiplex PCR. The sample lists about 62,000 clones, about 89% occurring once. With respect to this clone: Its matching antigen is unknown.

Study observations and caveats: Changes in top peripheral clonotypes did not appear linked to pseudoprogression.

The origin of this receptor is a man aged 35-49 years with glioma. Sequencing was performed on PBMCs, taken from a glioma patient whose treatment included an IDH1 peptide vaccine. The gene calls are TRBV9 and TRBJ1-1; D is possibly TRBD1 (5 bases). CDR3 loop: CASSLGVGGTEAFF. For the CDR3, the DNA is TGTGCCAGCAGCTTAGGGGTGGGTGGCACTGAAGCTTTCTTT.